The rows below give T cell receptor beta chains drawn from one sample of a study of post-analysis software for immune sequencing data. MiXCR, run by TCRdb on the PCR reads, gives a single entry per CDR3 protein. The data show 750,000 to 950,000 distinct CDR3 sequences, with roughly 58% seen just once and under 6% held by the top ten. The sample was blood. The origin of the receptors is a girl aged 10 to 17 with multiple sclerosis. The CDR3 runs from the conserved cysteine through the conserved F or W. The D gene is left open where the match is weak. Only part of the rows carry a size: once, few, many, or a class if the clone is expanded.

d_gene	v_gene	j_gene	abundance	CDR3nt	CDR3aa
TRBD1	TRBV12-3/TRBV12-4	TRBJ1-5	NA	TGTGCCAGCAGTTACCCGGACAGGGACAATCAGCCCCAGCATTTT	CASSYPDRDNQPQHF
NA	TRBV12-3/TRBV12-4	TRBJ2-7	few	TGTGCCAGCAGTCTGGGACATAACTACGAGCAGTACTTC	CASSLGHNYEQYF
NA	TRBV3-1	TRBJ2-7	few	TGTGCCAGCAGCCCTCTCAGGGTCAGCTCCTACGAGCAGTACTTC	CASSPLRVSSYEQYF
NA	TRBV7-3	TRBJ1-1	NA	TGTGCCAGCAGCTTAACTTATGGCGCTGAAGCTTTCTTT	CASSLTYGAEAFF
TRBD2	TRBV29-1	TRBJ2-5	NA	TGCAGCGTCCTAGGACTAGCGGAGATCCAAGAGACCCAGTACTTC	CSVLGLAEIQETQYF
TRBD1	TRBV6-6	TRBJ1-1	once	TGTGCCAGCAGTTCCCGGGACAGGGGAAGGACTGAAGCTTTCTTT	CASSSRDRGRTEAFF
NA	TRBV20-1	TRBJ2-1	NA	TGTAGTGCTAGAGACCCCGCACAGCGAGGTGAGCAGTTCTTC	CSARDPAQRGEQFF
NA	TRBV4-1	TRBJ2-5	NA	TGCGCCAGCAGCCAAGAAAGACCACAAGAGACCCAGTACTTC	CASSQERPQETQYF
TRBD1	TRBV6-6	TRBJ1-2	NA	TGTGCCAGCAGTTACTCCGACAGGGTGTACAATGGCTACACCTTC	CASSYSDRVYNGYTF
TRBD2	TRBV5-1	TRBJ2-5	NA	TGCGCCAGCAGCTTAGGCGGGGGGTACGGGCAGTACTTC	CASSLGGGYGQYF
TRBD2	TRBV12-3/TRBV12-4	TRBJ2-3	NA	TGTGCCAGCAATCGGGAGGGGTATACGCAGTATTTT	CASNREGYTQYF
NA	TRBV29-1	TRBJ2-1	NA	TGCAGCGTTGTACAGGGTACCAAGCAGTTCTTC	CSVVQGTKQFF
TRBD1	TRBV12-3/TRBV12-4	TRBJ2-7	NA	TGTGCCAGCACATTGGACAGGCGCGTATCCTACGAGCAGTACTTC	CASTLDRRVSYEQYF
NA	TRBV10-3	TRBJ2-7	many	TGTGCCATCAGTCCGGACCCCTACGAGCAGTACTTC	CAISPDPYEQYF
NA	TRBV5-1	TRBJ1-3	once	TGCGCCAGCAGCACGACAGTCTCTGGAAACACCATATATTTT	CASSTTVSGNTIYF
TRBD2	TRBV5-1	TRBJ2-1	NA	TGTGCCAGCAGCTTAGCCGGACTAGCGGCCTACAATGAGCAGTTCTTC	CASSLAGLAAYNEQFF
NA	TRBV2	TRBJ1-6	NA	TGTGCCAGCAGCCCGCCGGATATGAATTCACCCCTCCACTTT	CASSPPDMNSPLHF
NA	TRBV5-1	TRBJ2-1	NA	TGCGCCAGCAGCTCGGGACTGGATAAGAATGAGCAGTTCTTC	CASSSGLDKNEQFF
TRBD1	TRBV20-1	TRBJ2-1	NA	TGCAGTGCTACCGGGACAGCCAACAATGAGCAGTTCTTC	CSATGTANNEQFF
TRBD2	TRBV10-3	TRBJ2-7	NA	TGTGCCATCAGTGGGGGACTAGCTATGACCTACGAGCAGTACTTC	CAISGGLAMTYEQYF
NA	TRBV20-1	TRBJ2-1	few	TGCAGTGCTGCCGGGGGCCTGAGCTCCTACAATGAGCAGTTCTTC	CSAAGGLSSYNEQFF
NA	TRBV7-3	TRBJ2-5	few	TGTGCCAGCAGCTCGCGTGGAGGGTGGGAGACCCAGTACTTC	CASSSRGGWETQYF
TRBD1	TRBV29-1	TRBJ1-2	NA	TGCAGCGTAAACGGACAGGGTTATGGCTACACCTTC	CSVNGQGYGYTF
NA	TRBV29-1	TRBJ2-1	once	TGCAGCGGTAGAGGGGCTGGCAATGAGCAGTTCTTC	CSGRGAGNEQFF